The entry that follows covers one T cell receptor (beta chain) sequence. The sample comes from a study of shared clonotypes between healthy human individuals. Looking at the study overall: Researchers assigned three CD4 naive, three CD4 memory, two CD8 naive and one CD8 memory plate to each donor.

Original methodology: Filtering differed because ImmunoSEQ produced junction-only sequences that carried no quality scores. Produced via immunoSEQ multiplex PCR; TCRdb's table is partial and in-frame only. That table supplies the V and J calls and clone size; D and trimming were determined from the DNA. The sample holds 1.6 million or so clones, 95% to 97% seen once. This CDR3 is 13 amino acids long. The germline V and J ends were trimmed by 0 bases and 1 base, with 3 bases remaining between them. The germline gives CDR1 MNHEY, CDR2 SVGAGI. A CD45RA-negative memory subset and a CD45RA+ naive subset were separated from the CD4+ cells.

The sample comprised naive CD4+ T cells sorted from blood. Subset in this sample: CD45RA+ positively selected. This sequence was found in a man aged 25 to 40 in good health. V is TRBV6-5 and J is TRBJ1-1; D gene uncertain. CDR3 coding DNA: TGTGCCAGCAGTTACTCCAAGAACACTGAAGCTTTCTTT. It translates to CASSYSKNTEAFF.